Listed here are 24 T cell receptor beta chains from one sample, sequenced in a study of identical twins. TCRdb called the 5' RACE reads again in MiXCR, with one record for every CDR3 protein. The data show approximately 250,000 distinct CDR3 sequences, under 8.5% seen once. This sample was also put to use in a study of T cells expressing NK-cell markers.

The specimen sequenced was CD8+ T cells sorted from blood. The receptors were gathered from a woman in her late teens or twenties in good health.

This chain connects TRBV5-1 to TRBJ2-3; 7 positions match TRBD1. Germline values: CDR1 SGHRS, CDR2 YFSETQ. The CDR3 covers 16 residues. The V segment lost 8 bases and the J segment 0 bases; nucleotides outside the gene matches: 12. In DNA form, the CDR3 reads TGCGCCAGTGAACGGGACAGCTTTTCGAGCACAGATACGCAGTATTTT. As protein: CASERDSFSSTDTQYF.

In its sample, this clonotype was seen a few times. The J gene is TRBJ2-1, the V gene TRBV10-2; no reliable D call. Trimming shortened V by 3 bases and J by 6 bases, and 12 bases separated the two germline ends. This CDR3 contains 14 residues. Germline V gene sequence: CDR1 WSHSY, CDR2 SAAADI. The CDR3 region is CASSDRLGINEQFF. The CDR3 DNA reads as TGCGCCAGCAGTGATAGGTTGGGGATCAATGAGCAGTTCTTC.

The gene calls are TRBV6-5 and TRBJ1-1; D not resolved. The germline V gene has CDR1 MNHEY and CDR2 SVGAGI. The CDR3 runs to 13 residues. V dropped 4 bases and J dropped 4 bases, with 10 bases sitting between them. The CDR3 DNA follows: TGTGCCAGCAGTTGGGGTCCGGGCACTGAAGCTTTCTTT. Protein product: CASSWGPGTEAFF.

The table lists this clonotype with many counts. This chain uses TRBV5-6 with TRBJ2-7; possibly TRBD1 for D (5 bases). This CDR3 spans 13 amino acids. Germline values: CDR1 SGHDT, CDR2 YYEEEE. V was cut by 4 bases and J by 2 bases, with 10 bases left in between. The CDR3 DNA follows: TGTGCCAGCAGCCAGGGCTGGCCCTACGAGCAGTACTTC. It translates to CASSQGWPYEQYF. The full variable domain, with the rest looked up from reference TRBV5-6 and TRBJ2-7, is DAGVTQSPTHLIKTRGQQVTLRCSPKSGHDTVSWYQQALGQGPQFIFQYYEEEERQRGNFPDRFSGHQFPNYSSELNVNALLLGDSALYLCASSQGWPYEQYFGPGTRLTVT.

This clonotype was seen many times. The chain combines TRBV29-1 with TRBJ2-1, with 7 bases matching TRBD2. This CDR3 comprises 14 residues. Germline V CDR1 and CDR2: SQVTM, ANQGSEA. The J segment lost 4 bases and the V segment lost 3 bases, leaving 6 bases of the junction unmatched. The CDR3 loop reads CSVEREWVYNEQFF. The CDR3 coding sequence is TGCAGCGTTGAGCGGGAGTGGGTTTACAATGAGCAGTTCTTC.

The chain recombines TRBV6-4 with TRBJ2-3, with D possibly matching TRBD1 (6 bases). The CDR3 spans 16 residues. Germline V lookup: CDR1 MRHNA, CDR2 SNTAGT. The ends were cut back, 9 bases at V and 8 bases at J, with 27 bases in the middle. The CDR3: CASPSLLGAVKGTQYF. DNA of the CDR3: TGTGCCAGTCCTTCCCTCCTGGGGGCAGTTAAAGGTACGCAGTATTTT.

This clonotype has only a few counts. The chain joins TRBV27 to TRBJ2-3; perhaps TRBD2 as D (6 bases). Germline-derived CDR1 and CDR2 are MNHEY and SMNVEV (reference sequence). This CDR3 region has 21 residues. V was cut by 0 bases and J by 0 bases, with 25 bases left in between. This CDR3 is CASSLSRDSSTYLISTDTQYF. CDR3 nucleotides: TGTGCCAGCAGTTTATCCCGGGACTCCTCGACTTACTTGATTAGCACAGATACGCAGTATTTT.

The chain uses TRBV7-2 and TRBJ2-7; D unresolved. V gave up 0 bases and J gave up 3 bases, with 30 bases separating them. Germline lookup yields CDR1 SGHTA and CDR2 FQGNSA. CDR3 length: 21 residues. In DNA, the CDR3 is TGTGCCAGCAGCTTAGCCATCAGGACCACACCCCCATTCGGACCAATCTACGAGCAGTACTTC. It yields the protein CASSLAIRTTPPFGPIYEQYF. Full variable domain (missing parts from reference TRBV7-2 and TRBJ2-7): GAGVSQSPSNKVTEKGKDVELRCDPISGHTALYWYRQSLGQGLEFLIYFQGNSAPDKSGLPSDRFSAERTGGSVSTLTIQRTQQEDSAVYLCASSLAIRTTPPFGPIYEQYFGPGTRLTVT.

The CDR3 DNA follows: TGTGCCACGTCGTACAGCGCAGGCGTCAATGAGCAGTTCTTC. It encodes CATSYSAGVNEQFF. The V and J genes are TRBV6-4 and TRBJ2-1; no clear D. The CDR3 consists of 14 residues. In germline, CDR1 is MRHNA, CDR2 SNTAGT. Trimming stripped 10 bases from V and 6 bases from J, with 19 bases between.

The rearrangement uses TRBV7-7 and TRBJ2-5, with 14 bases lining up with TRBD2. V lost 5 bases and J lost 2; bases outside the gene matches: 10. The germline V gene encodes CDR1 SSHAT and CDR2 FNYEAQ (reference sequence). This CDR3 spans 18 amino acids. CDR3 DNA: TGTGCCAGCAGCCCCCGGACTAGCGGGAGGAGGGAGCAAGAGACCCAGTACTTC. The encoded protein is CASSPRTSGRREQETQYF.

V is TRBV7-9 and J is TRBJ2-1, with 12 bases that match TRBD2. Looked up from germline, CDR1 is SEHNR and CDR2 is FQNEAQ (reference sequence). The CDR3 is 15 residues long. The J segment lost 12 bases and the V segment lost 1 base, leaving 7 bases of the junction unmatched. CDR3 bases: TGTGCCAGCAGCTTAGGGCTAGCGGGAGGGCCCGCGCAGTTCTTC. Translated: CASSLGLAGGPAQFF.

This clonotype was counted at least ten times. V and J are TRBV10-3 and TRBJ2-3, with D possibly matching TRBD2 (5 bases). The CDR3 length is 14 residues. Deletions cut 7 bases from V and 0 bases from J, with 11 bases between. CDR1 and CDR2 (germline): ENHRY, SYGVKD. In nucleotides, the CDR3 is TGTGCCATCAACGAGGGAACCAGCACAGATACGCAGTATTTT. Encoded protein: CAINEGTSTDTQYF.

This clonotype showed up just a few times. The CDR3 reads CSVTGDGQGNYGYTF. CDR3 sequence (DNA): TGCAGCGTTACTGGGGATGGACAGGGAAACTATGGCTACACCTTC. The J gene is TRBJ1-2, the V gene TRBV29-1; 8 bases fit TRBD1. J gave up 2 bases and V 5 bases, and 10 bases lay outside the gene matches. The germline gives CDR1 SQVTM, CDR2 ANQGSEA. The CDR3 extends over 15 amino acids.

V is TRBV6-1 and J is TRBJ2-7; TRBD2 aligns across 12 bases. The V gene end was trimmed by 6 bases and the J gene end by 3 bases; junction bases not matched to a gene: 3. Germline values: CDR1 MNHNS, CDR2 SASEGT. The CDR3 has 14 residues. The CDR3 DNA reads TGTGCCAGCAGAGGACTAGCGGGGTTCTACGAGCAGTACTTC. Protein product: CASRGLAGFYEQYF.

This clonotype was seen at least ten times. The CDR3 spells CAISVGGTYNEQFF. The CDR3 nucleotides are TGTGCCATCAGTGTTGGTGGAACCTACAATGAGCAGTTCTTC. The genes are TRBV10-3 and TRBJ2-1; D is uncertain. The CDR3 runs 14 residues. Per germline, CDR1 ENHRY and CDR2 SYGVKD. V was shortened by 4 bases and J by 2 bases, with 9 bases between the two germline ends.

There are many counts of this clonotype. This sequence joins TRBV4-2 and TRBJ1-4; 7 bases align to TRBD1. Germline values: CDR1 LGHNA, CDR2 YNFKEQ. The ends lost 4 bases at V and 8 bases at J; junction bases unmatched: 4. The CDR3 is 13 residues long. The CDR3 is CASSPGTAEKLFF. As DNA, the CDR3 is TGTGCCAGCAGCCCTGGGACAGCAGAAAAACTGTTTTTT.

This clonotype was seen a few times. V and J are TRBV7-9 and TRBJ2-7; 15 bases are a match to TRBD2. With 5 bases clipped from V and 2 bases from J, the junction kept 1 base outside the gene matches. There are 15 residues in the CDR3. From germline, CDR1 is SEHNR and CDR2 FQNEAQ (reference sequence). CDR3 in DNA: TGTGCCAGCAGCGGGACTAGCGGGAGGACCTACGAGCAGTACTTC. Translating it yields CASSGTSGRTYEQYF.

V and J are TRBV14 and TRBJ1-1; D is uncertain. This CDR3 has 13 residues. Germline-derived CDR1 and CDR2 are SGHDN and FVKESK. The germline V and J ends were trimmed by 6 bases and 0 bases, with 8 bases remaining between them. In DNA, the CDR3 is TGTGCCAGCAGAATGTTTATGAACACTGAAGCTTTCTTT. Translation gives CASRMFMNTEAFF.

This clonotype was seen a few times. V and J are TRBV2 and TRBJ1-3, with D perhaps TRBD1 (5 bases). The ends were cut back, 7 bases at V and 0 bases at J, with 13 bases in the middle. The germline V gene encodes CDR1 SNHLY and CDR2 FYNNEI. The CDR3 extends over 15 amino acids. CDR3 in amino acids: CASTTWGYSGNTIYF. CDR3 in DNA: TGTGCCAGCACTACTTGGGGGTACTCTGGAAACACCATATATTTT.

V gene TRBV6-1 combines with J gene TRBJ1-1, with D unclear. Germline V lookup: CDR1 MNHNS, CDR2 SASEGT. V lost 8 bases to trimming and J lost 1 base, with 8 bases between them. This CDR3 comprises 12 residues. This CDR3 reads CASGEPNTEAFF. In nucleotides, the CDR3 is TGTGCCAGCGGCGAGCCGAACACTGAAGCTTTCTTT.

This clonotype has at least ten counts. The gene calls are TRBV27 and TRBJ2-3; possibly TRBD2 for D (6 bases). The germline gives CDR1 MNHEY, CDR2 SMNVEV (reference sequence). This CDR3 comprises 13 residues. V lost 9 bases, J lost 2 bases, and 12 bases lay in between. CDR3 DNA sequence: TGTGCCAGTAGCGGCCCCTTCACAGATACGCAGTATTTT. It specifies CASSGPFTDTQYF.

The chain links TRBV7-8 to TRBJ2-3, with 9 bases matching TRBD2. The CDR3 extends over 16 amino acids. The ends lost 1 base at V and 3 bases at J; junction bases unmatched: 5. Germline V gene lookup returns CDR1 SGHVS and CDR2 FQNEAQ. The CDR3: CASSLGRSGSTDTQYF. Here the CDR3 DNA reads TGTGCCAGCAGCTTAGGGCGTAGCGGGAGTACAGATACGCAGTATTTT.

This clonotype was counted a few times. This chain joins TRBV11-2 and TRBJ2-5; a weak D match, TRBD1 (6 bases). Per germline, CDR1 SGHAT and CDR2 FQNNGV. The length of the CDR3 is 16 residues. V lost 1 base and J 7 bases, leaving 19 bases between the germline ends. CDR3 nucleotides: TGTGCCAGCAGCTTAGTTGGTTTCTCAGGGGTTCCGACCCAGTACTTC. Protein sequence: CASSLVGFSGVPTQYF.

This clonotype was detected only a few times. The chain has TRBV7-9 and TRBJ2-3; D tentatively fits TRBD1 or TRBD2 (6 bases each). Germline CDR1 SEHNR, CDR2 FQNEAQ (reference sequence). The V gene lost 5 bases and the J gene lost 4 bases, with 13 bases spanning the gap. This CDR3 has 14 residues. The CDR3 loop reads CASSIGGPPDTQYF. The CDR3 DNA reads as TGTGCCAGCAGCATCGGGGGCCCCCCAGATACGCAGTATTTT. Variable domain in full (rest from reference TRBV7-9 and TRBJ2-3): DTGVSQNPRHKITKRGQNVTFRCDPISEHNRLYWYRQTLGQGPEFLTYFQNEAQLEKSRLLSDRFSAERPKGSFSTLEIQRTEQGDSAMYLCASSIGGPPDTQYFGPGTRLTVL.